This TCR beta chain was captured in a study of blood T cell repertoires in COVID-19. The overall study: Researchers got acute and convalescent COVID-19 samples from the United States, Italy and Spain.

Under the authors' procedure: By means of reference gene primer amplification, nucleated cell counts were estimated. Clones were read by immunoSEQ multiplex PCR, and TCRdb kept only the in-frame ones, dropping some. The V and J calls and clone size were taken over from that table, and D and trimming were inferred from the DNA. The repertoire has more than 110,000 clones, 75% to 85% of them found once; the top ten carry about 4%. This CDR3 comprises 12 residues. CDR1 is SNHLY, CDR2 FYNNEI, per germline. Trimming stripped 7 bases from V and 2 bases from J, with 7 bases between. V is TRBV2 and J is TRBJ2-3, with D perhaps matching TRBD2 (6 bases). The TCR sequence derives from a woman older than 75 with acute or convalescent COVID-19. The material sequenced was peripheral blood. The CDR3: CASTGDTDTQYF. Here the CDR3 DNA reads TGTGCCAGCACGGGGGACACAGATACGCAGTATTTT.